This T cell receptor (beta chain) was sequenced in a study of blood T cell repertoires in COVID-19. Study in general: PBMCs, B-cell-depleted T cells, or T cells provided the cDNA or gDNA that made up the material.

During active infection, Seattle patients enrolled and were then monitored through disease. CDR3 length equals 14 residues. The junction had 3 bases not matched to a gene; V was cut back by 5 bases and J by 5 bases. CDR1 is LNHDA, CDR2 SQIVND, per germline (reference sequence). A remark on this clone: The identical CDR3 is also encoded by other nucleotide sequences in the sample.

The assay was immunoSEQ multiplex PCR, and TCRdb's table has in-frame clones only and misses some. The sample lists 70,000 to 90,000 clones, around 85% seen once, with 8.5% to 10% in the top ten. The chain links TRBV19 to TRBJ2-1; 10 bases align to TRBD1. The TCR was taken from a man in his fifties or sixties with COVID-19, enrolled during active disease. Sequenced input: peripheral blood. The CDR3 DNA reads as TGTGCCAGTAGTTGGGGGACAGGGGACAATGAGCAGTTCTTC. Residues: CASSWGTGDNEQFF.